Below are 10 T cell receptor beta chains sequenced from a single sample in a study of CD4 T cells in relation to SARS-CoV-2 and coronaviruses. These TCRs are of unknown antigen specificity. CD4+ T cells from unexposed donors were obtained before the COVID-19 pandemic (2011-2018). After roughly ten days of culture, CD4+ T cells were isolated. This table comes from immunoSEQ multiplex PCR, and its TCRdb copy is limited to in-frame clones, with some not included. The table records about 28,000 clones, less than 85% of them present only once. Sequenced sample: CD4+ T cells from PBMCs, cultured in vitro. The receptors shown here come from a human donor in good health.

V usage is TRBV11-2 and J usage is TRBJ2-7, with D uncertain. Germline V gives CDR1 SGHAT, CDR2 FQNNGV. There are 14 residues in the CDR3. V was cut by 4 bases and J by 3 bases, with 13 bases left in between. The DNA for the CDR3 is TGTGCCAGCAGCTCTTCACGGCGGCTCTACGAGCAGTACTTC. Encoded protein: CASSSSRRLYEQYF.

The chain joins TRBV19 to TRBJ2-2; D not resolved. The germline V and J ends were trimmed by 6 bases and 5 bases, with 13 bases remaining between them. Germline CDR1 and CDR2: LNHDA and SQIVND (reference sequence). CDR3 length equals 14 residues. CDR3 coding DNA: TGTGCCAGTAGAGCAAATACTGAGACCGGGGAGCTGTTTTTT. Amino acid sequence: CASRANTETGELFF.

To note about this clone: The junction and the germline gene differ at one end; a read error may be behind it. The chain recombines TRBV2 with TRBJ2-4, with TRBD1 as a possible D gene (6 bases). Germline V gene lookup returns CDR1 SNHLY and CDR2 FYNNEI. The CDR3 spans 13 residues. In DNA form, the CDR3 reads TGTGCCAGCAGTGTTGGGGGCCTCGAAGTTCCGGACTTC. Translation: CASSVGGLEVPDF.

CDR3 sequence: CASSFSGSTGELFF. The DNA of the CDR3 is TGTGCCAGCAGCTTCAGCGGGAGTACCGGGGAGCTGTTTTTT. This chain links TRBV7-9 with TRBJ2-2; the match to TRBD2 covers 8 bases. The CDR3 consists of 14 residues. J lost 5 bases, V lost 3 bases, and 2 bases had no gene match. The V gene's germline CDR1 is SEHNR and CDR2 FQNEAQ (reference sequence).

The genes are TRBV28 and TRBJ1-6; D perhaps matches TRBD1 (6 bases). The V gene lost 11 bases and the J gene lost 9 bases, with 14 bases spanning the gap. CDR1 MDHEN and CDR2 SYDVKM come from the germline V gene. The CDR3 length is 12 residues. The CDR3 nucleotides read TGTGCCTTTGGGCAGGGGAGTTCACCCCTCCACTTT. It encodes CAFGQGSSPLHF.

The rearrangement links TRBV3-1 (or the pseudogene TRBV3-2) to TRBJ1-4, with D perhaps TRBD1 (5 bases). The length of the CDR3 is 14 residues. V lost 3 bases and J lost 4, with 9 bases in between. The germline CDR1 and CDR2 sequences are LGHDT and YNNKEL (reference sequence). DNA of the CDR3: TGTGCCAGCAGCCACCGCGGGGGTAATGAAAAACTGTTTTTT. Amino acids: CASSHRGGNEKLFF.

The chain employs TRBV11-2 and TRBJ2-2, with TRBD1 matching over 8 bases. Germline trimming cut 3 bases from V and 8 bases from J; bases unmatched to any gene: 5. Germline values: CDR1 SGHAT, CDR2 FQNNGV. The CDR3 spans 14 residues. The CDR3 DNA follows: TGTGCCAGCAGCTTTCTCAGGGGGCGGGGGGAGCTGTTTTTT. Translation: CASSFLRGRGELFF.

CDR3 nucleotides: TGCGCCAGCAGCTTGGAGGGGGCCGGGGAGCTGTTTTTT. This sequence encodes CASSLEGAGELFF. V gene TRBV5-1 combines with J gene TRBJ2-2; TRBD1 is a possible D gene (6 bases). Germline values: CDR1 SGHRS, CDR2 YFSETQ. This CDR3 contains 13 residues. V was trimmed by 0 bases and J by 6 bases, leaving 6 bases between them.

This clone appeared once. The rearrangement links TRBV12-3 or TRBV12-4 to TRBJ2-3; D is unclear. Trimming stripped 5 bases from V and 6 bases from J, with 9 bases between. This CDR3 contains 12 residues. The CDR3 sequence: CASSQTRDTQYF. For the CDR3, the DNA is TGTGCCAGCAGTCAAACACGGGATACGCAGTATTTT.

The chain employs TRBV5-1 and TRBJ1-5; 7 nucleotides match TRBD1. The CDR3 covers 15 residues. The J segment lost 6 bases and the V segment lost 3 bases, leaving 9 bases of the junction unmatched. Looked up from germline, CDR1 is SGHRS and CDR2 is YFSETQ. Written as DNA, the CDR3 is TGCGCCAGCAGCTACTCAGGGGGAGCTGGTCAGCCCCAGCATTTT. This sequence encodes CASSYSGGAGQPQHF. The whole variable domain, remainder taken from reference TRBV5-1 and TRBJ1-5, is KAGVTQTPRYLIKTRGQQVTLSCSPISGHRSVSWYQQTPGQGLQFLFEYFSETQRNKGNFPGRFSGRQFSNSRSEMNVSTLELGDSALYLCASSYSGGAGQPQHFGDGTRLSIL.